Here is one T cell receptor (beta chain) with its context. The data stem from a study of T cells after yellow fever vaccination. TCRdb ran MiXCR on the 5' RACE reads and lists one entry per CDR3 protein. Of hundreds of thousands of distinct CDR3 sequences listed, about a fifth were seen once; the top ten hold 16%. This CDR3 has 14 amino acids. With V trimmed by 5 bases and J by 4 bases, 9 bases remained unmatched. The V gene's germline CDR1 is DFQATT and CDR2 SNEGSKA (reference sequence). This TCR came from a man between 18 and 35 years old who received the YFV17D yellow fever vaccine. The rearrangement joins TRBV20-1 to TRBJ2-3, with 7 bases aligning to TRBD2. This specimen consisted of PBMCs, obtained less than 25 days after the first yellow fever vaccination. As DNA, the CDR3 is TGCAGTGCTGCGGCTAGCGGCGGGCCAGATACGCAGTATTTT. This codes for CSAAASGGPDTQYF.